This TCR beta chain was obtained from a study of shared clonotypes between healthy human individuals. Libraries were prepared by immunoSEQ multiplex PCR; TCRdb keeps only in-frame clonotypes and omits some of them. The sample has some 2.1 million clones, roughly 94% seen once. V was pared by 6 bases and J by 3 bases, with 9 bases between. The CDR3 covers 12 residues. Germline values: CDR1 LGHNT, CDR2 FRNRAP. The sequencing sample was made of naive CD4+ T cells sorted from blood. Subset of the sample: CD45RA+ positively selected. This sequence originates from a man aged 18 to 29 in good health. This chain connects TRBV12-5 to TRBJ2-7, with unresolved D. This CDR3 reads CASGQGFYEQYF. DNA of the CDR3: TGTGCTAGTGGACAAGGCTTCTACGAGCAGTACTTC.